The 24 T cell receptor beta chains given below trace back to one sample, sequenced in a study of blood T cell repertoires in COVID-19. Method: immunoSEQ multiplex PCR; TCRdb's copy keeps in-frame clones and lacks some. The top ten hold 20% to 30% of the sample, which has under 60,000 clones, 65% to 80% seen once. Specimen: peripheral blood. Receptor source: a man between 65 and 85 years old with acute or convalescent COVID-19.

The chain employs TRBV6-1 and TRBJ1-5, with D possibly matching TRBD1 (6 bases). There are 16 residues in the CDR3. V shed 4 bases and J shed 7 bases, with 20 bases lying between them. Germline V CDR1 and CDR2: MNHNS, SASEGT. CDR3 amino acids: CASSVSPTGFLQPQHF. The CDR3 bases are TGTGCCAGCAGTGTTTCCCCCACAGGGTTTCTGCAGCCCCAGCATTTT.

This sequence joins TRBV21-1 and TRBJ2-7; the table gives TRBD2 as D, unverified against the DNA. TRBV21-1 is a pseudogene. This CDR3 contains 16 residues. The CDR3 region is CASSGRPSGSADEQYF. CDR3 bases: TGTGCCAGCAGCGGGCGGCCTAGCGGGAGCGCGGACGAGCAGTACTTC.

Of note for this clone: A much more abundant neighbour one base away suggests this may be a read error. Other DNA sequences in this sample translate to the same CDR3. The V and J genes are TRBV11-3 and TRBJ2-1; 12 bases agree with TRBD2. The germline V gene encodes CDR1 SGHNT and CDR2 YENEEA. There are 16 residues in the CDR3. DNA for the CDR3: TGTGCATCCGGGCTAGCGGGAGGGGGAGGAATGGATGAACAGTTCTTC. Its translation is CASGLAGGGGMDEQFF.

This clone was counted between two and nine times. V and J are TRBV5-5 and TRBJ2-2; no reliable D call. The CDR3 contains 16 residues. CDR1 is SGHKS, CDR2 YYEKEE, per germline (reference sequence). Trimming took 0 bases from V and 2 from J, leaving 11 bases between them. CDR3 nucleotides: TGTGCCAGCAGCTTGGTTGGAGCTACCAACACCGGGGAGCTGTTTTTT. Protein sequence: CASSLVGATNTGELFF.

This clone was seen more than once but under ten times. The V and J genes are TRBV20-1 and TRBJ2-1; TRBD2 matches at 7 bases. The CDR3 sequence is 15 residues long. With V trimmed by 3 bases and J by 7 bases, 12 bases remained unmatched. The germline V gene encodes CDR1 DFQATT and CDR2 SNEGSKA (reference sequence). The CDR3 loop reads CSASSSGSFSNEQFF. CDR3 nucleotides: TGCAGTGCTAGTTCTAGCGGAAGTTTCAGTAATGAGCAGTTCTTC.

To note about this clone: The junction shows a germline mismatch at one end, possibly a read error. The chain has TRBV18 and TRBJ2-4; 11 nucleotides line up with TRBD1. In germline, CDR1 is KGHSH, CDR2 LQKENI. The CDR3 has 16 residues. CDR3 sequence reads: CASSRGTGGAENIQYF. As DNA, the CDR3 is TGTGCCAGCTCACGAGGGACAGGGGGAGCCGAAAACATTCAGTACTTC. Together with reference TRBV18 and TRBJ2-4, the CDR3 gives the full variable domain: NAGVMQNPRHLVRRRGQEARLRCSPMKGHSHVYWYRQLPEEGLKFMVYLQKENIIDESGMPKERFSAEFPKEGPSILRIQQVVRGDSAAYFCASSRGTGGAENIQYFGAGTRLSVL.

This chain joins TRBV5-8 and TRBJ2-3; tentative D call: TRBD1 (5 bases). The V end was cut by 4 bases, the J end by 6 bases, with 9 bases between. CDR1 and CDR2 from the germline V gene are SGHTS and YDEGEE. This CDR3 has 12 amino acids. DNA of the CDR3: TGTGCCAGCAGCCCGTCAGGGGATACGCAGTATTTT. The encoded protein is CASSPSGDTQYF.

This chain connects TRBV9 to TRBJ2-5; D gene uncertain. The CDR3 totals 13 residues. V was trimmed by 0 bases and J by 1 base, leaving 4 bases between them. The germline V gene encodes CDR1 SGDLS and CDR2 YYNGEE. The CDR3 nucleotides read TGTGCCAGCAGCGTAGCACTCCAAGAGACCCAGTACTTC. Encoded protein: CASSVALQETQYF.

The chain recombines TRBV10-3 with TRBJ2-1; D is tentatively TRBD1 or TRBD2 (9 bases each). The CDR3 runs to 18 residues. V lost 6 bases to trimming and J lost 6 bases, with 27 bases between them. In germline, CDR1 is ENHRY, CDR2 SYGVKD. The CDR3 here is CAIRPGQGRGRVANEQFF. In nucleotides, the CDR3 is TGTGCCATCAGGCCGGGACAGGGTCGCGGGAGGGTGGCCAATGAGCAGTTCTTC.

Comment on this clone: The junction does not match germline at one end; this may be a read error. This CDR3 is CASSLTPGPSNEQYF. The CDR3 DNA reads as TGTGCCAGCAGCTTAACCCCAGGGCCCTCCAACGAGCAGTACTTC. The rearrangement links TRBV7-3 to TRBJ2-7, with D possibly matching TRBD1 (5 bases). The CDR3 is 15 amino acids. The germline CDR1 and CDR2 sequences are SGHTA and FQGTGA.

The V gene is TRBV11-1, the J gene TRBJ2-7; 7 nucleotides align to TRBD1. The J segment lost 3 bases and the V segment lost 5 bases, leaving 1 base of the junction unmatched. CDR3 size: 12 residues. The germline CDR1 and CDR2 sequences are SGHAT and FQDESV (reference sequence). The DNA for the CDR3 is TGTGCCAGCAGCCGGACAGGCTACGAGCAGTACTTC. Translated: CASSRTGYEQYF.

This chain uses TRBV5-1 with TRBJ2-5; TRBD1 matches 7 bases. J was trimmed by 5 bases and V by 4 bases; bases with no gene match: 8. Germline-derived CDR1 and CDR2 are SGHRS and YFSETQ. This CDR3 comprises 14 residues. CDR3 residues: CASSPDRVKETQYF. CDR3 nucleotide sequence: TGCGCCAGCAGCCCCGACAGGGTCAAGGAGACCCAGTACTTC. The full variable domain, its missing parts supplied by reference TRBV5-1 and TRBJ2-5, is KAGVTQTPRYLIKTRGQQVTLSCSPISGHRSVSWYQQTPGQGLQFLFEYFSETQRNKGNFPGRFSGRQFSNSRSEMNVSTLELGDSALYLCASSPDRVKETQYFGPGTRLLVL.

The chain links TRBV7-9 to TRBJ2-3, with 16 bases identical to TRBD2. The germline CDR1 and CDR2 sequences are SEHNR and FQNEAQ (reference sequence). CDR3 length equals 17 residues. J gave up 4 bases and V 5 bases, and 6 bases lay outside the gene matches. CDR3 in amino acids: CASSPGTSGRDADTQYF. For the CDR3, the DNA is TGTGCCAGCAGCCCCGGGACTAGCGGGAGGGACGCAGATACGCAGTATTTT.

The chain has TRBV11-2 and TRBJ2-1; D not resolved. Germline CDR1 and CDR2: SGHAT and FQNNGV. V shed 7 bases and J shed 3 bases, with 10 bases lying between them. The CDR3 extends over 13 amino acids. CDR3: CASKKRYYNEQFF. CDR3 in DNA: TGTGCCAGCAAAAAACGGTACTACAATGAGCAGTTCTTC.

The rearrangement joins TRBV5-1 to TRBJ1-5; the D gene is possibly TRBD1 (6 bases). V was cut by 5 bases and J by 1 base, with 16 bases left in between. Germline V lookup: CDR1 SGHRS, CDR2 YFSETQ. The CDR3 covers 16 residues. The CDR3 is CASSGLGGGSNQPQHF. For the CDR3, the DNA is TGCGCCAGCAGTGGTTTGGGAGGGGGGAGCAATCAGCCCCAGCATTTT. The complete variable domain, with remaining parts taken from reference TRBV5-1 and TRBJ1-5, reads KAGVTQTPRYLIKTRGQQVTLSCSPISGHRSVSWYQQTPGQGLQFLFEYFSETQRNKGNFPGRFSGRQFSNSRSEMNVSTLELGDSALYLCASSGLGGGSNQPQHFGDGTRLSIL.

The J gene is TRBJ2-7, the V gene TRBV30; D is uncertain. The germline V and J ends were trimmed by 5 bases and 7 bases, with 15 bases remaining between them. Germline CDR1 GTSNPN, CDR2 SVGIG (reference sequence). The CDR3 extends over 12 amino acids. In nucleotides, the CDR3 is TGTGCCTGGTCAGCGAGAGTTGGTGAGCAGTACTTC. This encodes CAWSARVGEQYF.

The chain combines TRBV29-1 with TRBJ1-1; TRBD1 agrees at 8 bases. The CDR3 has 12 residues. Germline values: CDR1 SQVTM, CDR2 ANQGSEA. CDR3 sequence (DNA): TGCAGTGTGGACAGGGAAGTATCTGAAGCTTTCTTT. Translated, it gives CSVDREVSEAFF.

This chain's CDR3 is CSVGWQSSYEQYF. CDR3 sequence (DNA): TGCAGCGTTGGTTGGCAAAGCTCCTACGAGCAGTACTTC. This chain joins TRBV29-1 and TRBJ2-7; D remains ambiguous. Germline assignment: CDR1 SQVTM and CDR2 ANQGSEA. The ends were cut back, 4 bases at V and 0 bases at J, with 10 bases in the middle. This CDR3 is built from 13 residues.

V and J are TRBV3-1 (or the pseudogene TRBV3-2) and TRBJ2-7; D is ambiguous. V gave up 1 base and J gave up 3 bases, with 10 bases separating them. This CDR3 contains 14 residues. In germline, CDR1 is LGHDT, CDR2 YNNKEL (reference sequence). CDR3 coding DNA: TGTGCCAGCAGCCAAGCCCTGTCTTACTACGAGCAGTACTTC. This sequence encodes CASSQALSYYEQYF.

The CDR3 DNA follows: TGCGCCAGCAGCTTGATGCGGGGGGGCACAGATACGCAGTATTTT. Its protein is CASSLMRGGTDTQYF. V and J are TRBV5-1 and TRBJ2-3, with TRBD2 matching 8 bases. V gave up 1 base and J gave up 1 base; unmatched junction bases: 2. The CDR3 totals 15 residues. CDR1 is SGHRS, CDR2 YFSETQ, per germline.

The V call is TRBV11-3, the J call TRBJ1-1, with TRBD1 as a possible D gene (6 bases). V was pared by 5 bases and J by 5 bases, with 12 bases between. Germline assignment: CDR1 SGHNT and CDR2 YENEEA. The CDR3 consists of 13 residues. DNA of the CDR3: TGTGCCAGCAGCGTGACAGGAGTTACTGAAGCTTTCTTT. Translated, it gives CASSVTGVTEAFF.

This sequence joins TRBV19 and TRBJ2-1; 8 bases agree with TRBD2. The CDR3 is made up of 19 amino acids. Germline CDR1 reads LNHDA; CDR2 reads SQIVND (reference sequence). The junction had 16 bases not matched to a gene; V was cut back by 0 bases and J by 6 bases. DNA for the CDR3: TGTGCCAGTAGTATAGATCCCCCCCTCGGGCGGGGGGCTGCCAATGAGCAGTTCTTC. This sequence encodes CASSIDPPLGRGAANEQFF.

The chain links TRBV2 to TRBJ1-1; tentative D call: TRBD1 (6 bases). CDR3 size: 16 residues. In germline, CDR1 is SNHLY, CDR2 FYNNEI. V gave up 10 bases and J gave up 0 bases, with 21 bases separating them. The DNA for the CDR3 is TGTGCCATCCCGGGACACCGATCCTTGATGAACACTGAAGCTTTCTTT. This encodes CAIPGHRSLMNTEAFF.

The chain employs TRBV5-4 and TRBJ2-1; a weak D match, TRBD2 (6 bases). From germline, CDR1 is SGHNT and CDR2 YYREEE (reference sequence). V was trimmed by 4 bases and J by 0 bases, leaving 14 bases between them. This CDR3 region has 16 residues. The CDR3 protein is CASSNLEGGSYNEQFF. DNA for the CDR3: TGTGCCAGCAGCAATCTCGAGGGAGGCTCCTACAATGAGCAGTTCTTC.